This T cell receptor beta chain originates from a study of blood T cell repertoires in COVID-19. About the research overall: Specimens from acute and convalescent COVID-19 originated in the United States, Italy and Spain. Nucleic acid was either cDNA or gDNA, and it came from T cells, B-cell-depleted T cells, or PBMCs.

Under the authors' procedure: Reference gene primer amplification gave nucleated cell count estimates. Profiled with immunoSEQ multiplex PCR; TCRdb holds only in-frame clones, not every one. The V and J calls and clone size were taken over from that table, and D and trimming were inferred from the DNA. The sample lists fewer than 250,000 clones; about 88% were seen once. The ends lost 0 bases at V and 10 bases at J; junction bases unmatched: 7. The CDR3 covers 13 residues. Per germline, CDR1 SGHNT and CDR2 YYREEE (reference sequence). The sequenced sample was peripheral blood. The chain recombines TRBV5-4 with TRBJ2-7; 7 bases agree with TRBD2. This clonotype was obtained from a man between 70 and 80 years old with acute or convalescent COVID-19. CDR3 region: CASSLESGTRQYF. The CDR3 nucleotides read TGTGCCAGCAGCTTGGAAAGCGGGACGAGACAGTACTTC.